This passage covers 21 T cell receptor beta chains from one sample sequenced in a study of early T cells in non-severe SARS-CoV-2 infection (TCRdb year 2021). The library was generated by 5' RACE. The data were produced on a NextSeq 500. The public reads were reanalyzed by TCRdb: fastp trimming at Q25, MiXCR alignment, in-frame beta chains only. Here each entry gathers all rows of one CDR3 protein and keeps the most common genes and DNA. Across this sample there are some 34,000 distinct CDR3 sequences, with approximately 7.1% seen only once. 13% of the sample lies in the top ten. The source was whole blood, collected at baseline. The receptor set was obtained from an adult who was a healthcare worker with PCR-confirmed SARS-CoV-2 infection or an uninfected control (not recorded which).

This clonotype was observed a handful of times. V usage is TRBV7-9 and J usage is TRBJ1-1; D uncertain. The CDR3 runs to 14 residues. V lost 2 bases and J lost 4, with 11 bases in between. Germline assignment: CDR1 SEHNR and CDR2 FQNEAQ (reference sequence). CDR3 protein: CASSLREGGTEAFF. The CDR3 DNA reads as TGTGCCAGCAGCTTACGGGAGGGAGGCACTGAAGCTTTCTTT.

This clonotype was seen many times. The rearrangement uses TRBV7-2 and TRBJ2-7, with D hard to call. This CDR3 is built from 15 residues. Trimming stripped 4 bases from V and 1 base from J, with 14 bases between. Germline-derived CDR1 and CDR2 are SGHTA and FQGNSA. CDR3 in amino acids: CASSSLPSGSYEQYF. For the CDR3, the DNA is TGTGCCAGCAGCTCCCTCCCATCCGGTTCCTACGAGCAGTACTTC.

This clonotype was recorded at least ten times. The chain employs TRBV24-1 and TRBJ2-3; possible D gene TRBD2, 5 bases. V was trimmed by 3 bases and J by 3 bases, leaving 6 bases between them. CDR1 is KGHDR and CDR2 is SFDVKD in the germline V gene. This CDR3 region has 13 residues. The DNA for the CDR3 is TGTGCCACCAGTGATGAGGGTACAGATACGCAGTATTTT. Translated: CATSDEGTDTQYF.

This clonotype was seen repeatedly, ten times or more. This chain connects TRBV4-3 to TRBJ2-3; D is possibly TRBD2 (5 bases). The CDR3 loop spans 18 amino acids. CDR1 and CDR2 (germline): LGHNA, YSLEER. Trimming pared 0 bases from V and 0 bases from J, leaving 16 bases between. CDR3 bases: TGCGCCAGCAGCCAAGATCGGACTTCCACACCTAGCACAGATACGCAGTATTTT. Encoded protein: CASSQDRTSTPSTDTQYF.

This clonotype was counted only a few times. The chain recombines TRBV9 with TRBJ2-7; 10 bases map to TRBD1. The CDR3 is made up of 16 amino acids. Germline V gives CDR1 SGDLS, CDR2 YYNGEE. The V segment lost 3 bases and the J segment 7 bases; nucleotides outside the gene matches: 13. The CDR3: CASSDRTGTGVGEQYF. CDR3 in DNA: TGTGCCAGCAGCGATCGAACCGGGACAGGGGTTGGTGAGCAGTACTTC.

The table lists this clonotype with many counts. The chain has TRBV20-1 and TRBJ1-6; maybe TRBD1 (6 bases). The CDR3 spans 13 residues. Per germline, CDR1 DFQATT and CDR2 SNEGSKA (reference sequence). The germline V and J ends were trimmed by 5 bases and 8 bases, with 13 bases remaining between them. The CDR3 protein is CSAPRGSDSPLHF. The CDR3 coding sequence is TGCAGTGCTCCCAGGGGCAGCGATTCACCCCTCCACTTT.

This clonotype was detected ten times or more. The chain links TRBV7-2 to TRBJ2-5; tentative D call: TRBD1 (5 bases). This CDR3 region has 13 residues. Trimming removed 5 bases from V and 3 bases from J, with 10 bases in between. Germline V CDR1 and CDR2: SGHTA, FQGNSA. CDR3 bases: TGTGCCAGCAGCCCGCGACAGAAAGAGACCCAGTACTTC. This codes for CASSPRQKETQYF.

In this sample, this clonotype turned up many times. The chain joins TRBV10-3 to TRBJ2-5; D is unresolved. The germline gives CDR1 ENHRY, CDR2 SYGVKD. CDR3 length: 14 amino acids. Trimming left V 0 bases short and J 6 bases short, with 11 bases between. The CDR3 loop reads CAISESDMRKTQYF. CDR3 in DNA: TGTGCCATCAGTGAGTCGGATATGAGGAAGACCCAGTACTTC.

The chain joins TRBV24-1 to TRBJ2-3; D is ambiguous. V gave up 1 base and J gave up 0 bases, with 10 bases separating them. CDR3 size: 16 residues. CDR1 and CDR2 from the germline V gene are KGHDR and SFDVKD. The CDR3: CATSDFGRLSTDTQYF. CDR3 nucleotides: TGTGCCACCAGTGATTTCGGTCGGCTGAGCACAGATACGCAGTATTTT.

This clonotype was observed a handful of times. The chain employs TRBV29-1 and TRBJ2-7; D is ambiguous. Germline CDR1 SQVTM, CDR2 ANQGSEA. Trimming removed 3 bases from V and 0 bases from J, with 15 bases in between. This CDR3 contains 15 residues. The CDR3 loop is CSVEGLVRDSYEQYF. The DNA for the CDR3 is TGCAGCGTTGAGGGGTTAGTCAGAGACTCCTACGAGCAGTACTTC.

This chain connects TRBV29-1 to TRBJ2-1; TRBD1 is a possible D gene (6 bases). This CDR3 contains 15 residues. CDR1 is SQVTM and CDR2 is ANQGSEA in the germline V gene. Deletions cut 2 bases from V and 4 bases from J, with 15 bases between. The CDR3 reads CSVEHGGRAYNEQFF. The CDR3 DNA reads TGCAGCGTTGAACATGGGGGCAGGGCTTACAATGAGCAGTTCTTC.

The V and J genes are TRBV5-1 and TRBJ2-1, with 12 nucleotides matching TRBD1. The CDR3 loop spans 19 amino acids. CDR1 and CDR2 (germline): SGHRS, YFSETQ. Trimming took 3 bases from V and 0 from J; bases not matched to a gene: 10. Written as DNA, the CDR3 is TGCGCCAGCAGCTCCGGGACAGGGGGCTCCTTAAGCTCCTACAATGAGCAGTTCTTC. Residues: CASSSGTGGSLSSYNEQFF. The variable domain in full, completed from reference TRBV5-1 and TRBJ2-1, reads KAGVTQTPRYLIKTRGQQVTLSCSPISGHRSVSWYQQTPGQGLQFLFEYFSETQRNKGNFPGRFSGRQFSNSRSEMNVSTLELGDSALYLCASSSGTGGSLSSYNEQFFGPGTRLTVL.

This clonotype was counted many times. The V call is TRBV12-3 or TRBV12-4, the J call TRBJ1-5; TRBD1 is a possible D gene (5 bases). The CDR3 runs to 18 residues. V shed 3 bases and J shed 1 base, with 19 bases lying between them. In nucleotides, the CDR3 is TGTGCCAGCAGTTTGATTTATTGGGGCAGGGCGAGCAATCAGCCCCAGCATTTT. Residues: CASSLIYWGRASNQPQHF.

This clonotype appeared many times. J is TRBJ2-3 and V is TRBV7-2; 11 positions agree with TRBD2. Looked up from germline, CDR1 is SGHTA and CDR2 is FQGNSA. This CDR3 has 15 amino acids. V was clipped by 7 bases and J by 3 bases; unmatched bases: 6. The CDR3 DNA sequence: TGTGCCAGCACCCGACTAGCGGGACGTACAGATACGCAGTATTTT. It is translated as CASTRLAGRTDTQYF.

This clonotype has more than one count but fewer than ten. The CDR3 bases are TGCGCCAGCAGCCAAGTCGTAAGGCGGGAATTAGCGGGGGGATACCAAGAGACCCAGTACTTC. It codes for CASSQVVRRELAGGYQETQYF. The chain couples TRBV4-3 to TRBJ2-5, with 10 bases matching TRBD2. From germline, CDR1 is LGHNA and CDR2 YSLEER. V shed 1 base, J shed 0 bases, and the junction held 17 bases outside the gene matches. The length of the CDR3 is 21 residues.

This clonotype was recorded at least ten times. V is TRBV11-2 and J is TRBJ2-5; 7 bases line up with TRBD1. Germline CDR1 is SGHAT and CDR2 is FQNNGV. The CDR3 has 15 amino acids. After removal of 2 bases from V and 1 base from J, the junction contained 4 bases not matched to a gene. CDR3 region: CASSLSQGSQETQYF. The CDR3 coding sequence is TGTGCCAGCAGCTTATCACAGGGGAGCCAAGAGACCCAGTACTTC.

This clonotype was recorded at least ten times. The rearrangement uses TRBV15 and TRBJ2-1, with D possibly TRBD2 on 6 matching bases. Trimming took 1 base from V and 9 from J, leaving 19 bases between them. In germline, CDR1 is LNHNV, CDR2 YYDKDF (reference sequence). The CDR3 length is 16 residues. The CDR3 spells CATSRGGMEGRAEQFF. In DNA form, the CDR3 reads TGTGCCACCAGCAGAGGAGGCATGGAGGGCCGAGCTGAGCAGTTCTTC.

This chain uses TRBV20-1 with TRBJ2-3; 7 bases are a match to TRBD2. Losses at the gene ends were 1 base for V and 1 base for J; bases not matched to a gene: 8. Germline V gene sequence: CDR1 DFQATT, CDR2 SNEGSKA (reference sequence). CDR3 length: 16 amino acids. The CDR3 bases are TGCAGTGCTAGAGCTGGCGGGAGAGGACGCACAGATACGCAGTATTTT. It codes for CSARAGGRGRTDTQYF.

This sequence joins TRBV6-1 and TRBJ2-7, with D unclear. There are 12 residues in the CDR3. From germline, CDR1 is MNHNS and CDR2 SASEGT. With 0 bases removed from V and 1 base from J, the gap between germline ends came to 1 base. The CDR3 DNA follows: TGTGCCAGCAGTGAAGCTTCCTACGAGCAGTACTTC. It specifies CASSEASYEQYF.

V is TRBV27 and J is TRBJ2-3; D gene unclear. The CDR3 has 13 residues. CDR1 is MNHEY and CDR2 is SMNVEV in the germline V gene (reference sequence). Trimming took off 4 bases at V and 2 bases at J, with 7 bases between the two ends. The CDR3 loop is CASSYSYTDTQYF. In DNA form, the CDR3 reads TGTGCCAGCAGTTATTCCTACACAGATACGCAGTATTTT.

Comment on this clonotype: This may be a read error: a much more frequent sequence differs by one nucleotide. Because it lacks the conserved phenylalanine or tryptophan at the end, this CDR3 is likely a read error. This chain joins TRBV11-2 and TRBJ2-4; 9 bases align to TRBD1. The germline V gene has CDR1 SGHAT and CDR2 FQNNGV. With 0 bases clipped from V and 13 bases from J, the junction kept 13 bases outside the gene matches. The CDR3 totals 16 residues. The chain's CDR3 is CASSLDTGQGHSVQYY. CDR3 sequence (DNA): TGTGCCAGCAGCTTAGATACCGGACAGGGGCACTCCGTACAGTACTAC.